This entry describes one T cell receptor (beta chain). The antigen is undetermined. Method: immunoSEQ multiplex PCR; TCRdb's copy keeps in-frame clones and lacks some. The sample has around 29,000 clones; 93% are singletons. This entry is derived from a study of T cells in tuberculosis. Study-level findings and limits: Active tuberculosis patients had shorter CDR3-alpha; the beta difference was nonsignificant.

Trimming stripped 4 bases from V and 4 bases from J, with 13 bases between. The CDR3 runs 14 residues. The germline V gene encodes CDR1 SGHVS and CDR2 FNYEAQ. The sequenced material came from PBMCs. J is TRBJ1-2 and V is TRBV7-6, with D possibly being TRBD1 (6 bases). The clonotype comes from a donor between 10 and 29 years old with latent tuberculosis or without tuberculosis infection. CDR3 sequence (DNA): TGTGCCAGCAGCTACTCGGGGGGCGGCTATGGCTACACCTTC. Its translation: CASSYSGGGYGYTF. Full variable domain (outside the CDR3, taken from reference TRBV7-6 and TRBJ1-2): GAGVSQSPRYKVTKRGQDVALRCDPISGHVSLYWYRQALGQGPEFLTYFNYEAQQDKSGLPNDRFSAERPEGSISTLTIQRTEQRDSAMYRCASSYSGGGYGYTFGSGTRLTVV.